These 14 T cell receptor beta chains were all obtained from the same sample, sequenced in a study of Graves' ophthalmopathy and Graves' hyperthyroidism. For repertoire sequencing, the TCR beta CDR3 regions were amplified from RNA transcripts. The library came from an HTBI-primed first-round RT-PCR and a second-round multiplex PCR. TCRdb re-called the multiplex PCR reads through MiXCR, storing one row per CDR3 protein. The profile shows nearly 400,000 distinct CDR3 sequences, around 19% of them singletons. The specimen sequenced was peripheral blood. Receptors originate from a woman aged 18-29 years with Graves' ophthalmopathy.

This clonotype came up many times. This chain links TRBV5-1 with TRBJ2-7; D not resolved. The V gene's germline CDR1 is SGHRS and CDR2 YFSETQ. Trimming took off 0 bases at V and 9 bases at J, with 13 bases between the two ends. CDR3 length equals 13 residues. Written as DNA, the CDR3 is TGCGCCAGCAGCTTGGCGCATCTATCGGCGCAGTACTTC. Protein: CASSLAHLSAQYF.

There are many counts of this clonotype. The rearrangement links TRBV6-5 to TRBJ1-2, with D unresolved. The CDR3 contains 15 residues. V was shortened by 4 bases and J by 2 bases, with 14 bases between the two germline ends. In germline, CDR1 is MNHEY, CDR2 SVGAGI. CDR3 in amino acids: CASSSTPGGNYGYTF. Here the CDR3 DNA reads TGTGCCAGCAGTTCGACCCCCGGCGGAAACTATGGCTACACCTTC.

The chain combines TRBV30 with TRBJ2-2; no firm D call. The CDR3 runs to 13 residues. Germline loops: CDR1 GTSNPN, CDR2 SVGIG (reference sequence). Trimming left V 2 bases short and J 6 bases short, with 10 bases between. The CDR3: CAWSHTSAGELFF. CDR3 nucleotide sequence: TGTGCCTGGAGTCATACTTCGGCCGGGGAGCTGTTTTTT.

This clonotype was observed many times. The rearrangement joins TRBV4-1 to TRBJ2-5; tentative D call: TRBD1 (5 bases). This CDR3 region has 16 residues. CDR1 is MGHRA, CDR2 YSYEKL, per germline. V dropped 0 bases and J dropped 7 bases, with 18 bases sitting between them. The CDR3 loop reads CASSQDPFQGKGTQYF. DNA for the CDR3: TGCGCCAGCAGCCAAGATCCTTTCCAGGGCAAGGGGACCCAGTACTTC.

This clonotype has a count of ten or more. V is TRBV28 and J is TRBJ1-2, with D possibly matching TRBD1 (6 bases). Germline assignment: CDR1 MDHEN and CDR2 SYDVKM. CDR3 size: 17 residues. With 2 bases removed from V and 0 bases from J, the gap between germline ends came to 16 bases. DNA for the CDR3: TGTGCCAGCAGTTTACCCCCGGACAGACTCCCTAACTATGGCTACACCTTC. Its translation: CASSLPPDRLPNYGYTF.

This chain uses TRBV28 with TRBJ2-7; D is unclear. V was clipped by 4 bases and J by 5 bases, with 15 bases between them. The germline V gene encodes CDR1 MDHEN and CDR2 SYDVKM. The CDR3 has 14 amino acids. This chain's CDR3 is CASSSPGSGHEQYF. The CDR3 bases are TGTGCCAGCAGTTCCCCGGGCTCCGGGCACGAGCAGTACTTC.

This clonotype was seen many times. The chain combines TRBV7-2 with TRBJ1-1; possibly TRBD1 for D (5 bases). V was clipped by 3 bases and J by 5 bases, with 16 bases between them. CDR1 is SGHTA and CDR2 is FQGNSA in the germline V gene. This CDR3 contains 15 residues. CDR3 in amino acids: CASSLNQGRGTEAFF. The DNA of the CDR3 is TGTGCCAGCAGCTTGAATCAGGGTAGAGGGACTGAAGCTTTCTTT.

This clonotype was detected many times. The chain couples TRBV28 to TRBJ2-5; 8 bases line up with TRBD1. This CDR3 has 16 residues. Trimming at V came to 3 bases and at J to 5 bases, leaving 11 bases not matched to a gene. Germline values: CDR1 MDHEN, CDR2 SYDVKM. The CDR3 region is CASSFTGTGGRETQYF. CDR3 sequence (DNA): TGTGCCAGCAGTTTCACCGGGACAGGAGGAAGGGAGACCCAGTACTTC. The variable domain in full, with the rest retrieved from reference TRBV28 and TRBJ2-5, is DVKVTQSSRYLVKRTGEKVFLECVQDMDHENMFWYRQDPGLGLRLIYFSYDVKMKEKGDIPEGYSVSREKKERFSLILESASTNQTSMYLCASSFTGTGGRETQYFGPGTRLLVL.

At least ten counts were recorded for this clonotype. V and J are TRBV5-1 and TRBJ2-5, with D unclear. The germline V and J ends were trimmed by 0 bases and 2 bases, with 14 bases remaining between them. This CDR3 comprises 16 residues. The germline gives CDR1 SGHRS, CDR2 YFSETQ. For the CDR3, the DNA is TGCGCCAGCAGCTTGGACGGTACATTCTTTCAAGAGACCCAGTACTTC. This gives the protein CASSLDGTFFQETQYF.

This clonotype turned up a few times. This chain connects TRBV6-2 or TRBV6-3 to TRBJ2-4; D might be TRBD2 (5 bases). Trimming took 6 bases from V and 6 from J, leaving 21 bases between them. Germline V CDR1 and CDR2: MNHEY, SVGEGT. The CDR3 has 16 residues. This chain's CDR3 is CASSSEPVGVGNIQYF. DNA for the CDR3: TGTGCCAGCAGCTCCGAGCCAGTCGGGGTGGGAAACATTCAGTACTTC.

This clonotype has at least ten counts. The chain is built from TRBV2 and TRBJ2-6; 7 bases align to TRBD1. This CDR3 spans 17 amino acids. Germline V gene lookup returns CDR1 SNHLY and CDR2 FYNNEI. The ends lost 5 bases at V and 2 bases at J; junction bases unmatched: 9. The CDR3 sequence is CASSRQGSSTGANVLTF. In DNA form, the CDR3 reads TGTGCCAGCAGTAGACAGGGTTCTAGCACTGGGGCCAACGTCCTGACTTTC.

This clonotype came up many times. Possible read error: a much larger clone is one base away. The chain employs TRBV28 and TRBJ1-1, with a tentative D call TRBD1 (6 bases). The CDR3 contains 14 residues. CDR1 is MDHEN, CDR2 SYDVKM, per germline. CDR3 nucleotides: TGTGCCAGCAGTTTAGGACAGCTGAACACTAAAGCTTTCTTT. As protein: CASSLGQLNTKAFF.

This clonotype was picked up a small number of times. The chain combines TRBV4-3 with TRBJ2-5; D possibly uses TRBD1 or TRBD2 (5 bases each). Trimming took 0 bases from V and 4 from J, leaving 21 bases between them. The CDR3 loop spans 18 amino acids. Germline lookup yields CDR1 LGHNA and CDR2 YSLEER. CDR3 coding DNA: TGCGCCAGCAGCCAAGAAGGGGCTAGCTGGAGAGGTGCAGAGACCCAGTACTTC. The encoded protein is CASSQEGASWRGAETQYF.

This sequence joins TRBV28 and TRBJ2-7; 7 bases map to TRBD1. The length of the CDR3 is 16 residues. After removal of 6 bases from V and 3 bases from J, the junction contained 14 bases not matched to a gene. Germline-derived CDR1 and CDR2 are MDHEN and SYDVKM. The CDR3 protein is CASSSPDRAGFYEQYF. The CDR3 coding sequence is TGTGCCAGCAGCTCCCCTGACAGGGCCGGCTTCTACGAGCAGTACTTC.